Following are 4 T cell receptor beta chains from one sample sequenced in a study of blood T cells in healthy people across ages (dated by TCRdb to between 2014 and 2016). The receptor library was made with 5' RACE. TCRdb lists the instrument as Illumina HiSeq 2500. The second PCR ran for roughly 7 to 12 cycles and used a J-beta primer mix along with a sample-barcoded 5' primer. The public reads were run again by TCRdb, first through fastp at Q25 and then through MiXCR, and only productive beta chains were kept. A single entry per CDR3 protein holds the most common genes and DNA from its merged rows. A total of under 850,000 distinct CDR3 sequences appear in this sample, 35% to 40% of them only once. The ten most abundant clones make up under 15% of the sample. Sequencing was performed on blood. The receptors were sampled from a man younger than 30 in good health.

This clonotype was picked up a small number of times. The rearrangement links TRBV7-2 to TRBJ2-7; tentatively, D is TRBD1 (6 bases). The CDR3 is made up of 16 amino acids. The V end was cut by 2 bases, the J end by 2 bases, with 16 bases between. The V gene's germline CDR1 is SGHTA and CDR2 FQGNSA. CDR3 sequence reads: CASSLSTYRDAYEQYF. CDR3 nucleotides: TGTGCCAGCAGCTTATCTACTTACAGGGATGCCTACGAGCAGTACTTC.

The chain employs TRBV20-1 and TRBJ2-3; 7 bases line up with TRBD1. This CDR3 spans 15 amino acids. V lost 5 bases, J lost 0 bases, and 8 bases stayed unmatched. Germline V gene lookup returns CDR1 DFQATT and CDR2 SNEGSKA (reference sequence). CDR3 DNA: TGCAGTGCTCGCCGACAGGGCCTAAGCACAGATACGCAGTATTTT. Translation gives CSARRQGLSTDTQYF.

This clonotype showed up just a few times. The chain carries TRBV30 and TRBJ2-7; unclear D gene. The CDR3 is made up of 12 amino acids. Trimming left V 0 bases short and J 1 base short, with 4 bases between. Looked up from germline, CDR1 is GTSNPN and CDR2 is SVGIG (reference sequence). CDR3 residues: CAWSVRSYEQYF. The DNA of the CDR3 is TGTGCCTGGAGTGTACGTTCCTACGAGCAGTACTTC.

This clonotype came up a few times. The J gene is TRBJ1-5, the V gene TRBV20-1, with D uncertain. V shed 3 bases and J shed 0 bases, with 15 bases lying between them. The CDR3 is 16 amino acids. Germline V gene data show CDR1 as DFQATT and CDR2 as SNEGSKA (reference sequence). The chain's CDR3 is CSARRTGGHSNQPQHF. The CDR3 bases are TGCAGTGCTAGGAGGACCGGAGGGCATAGCAATCAGCCCCAGCATTTT.